This TCR beta chain was recovered during a study of untreated major depressive disorder. Notes on this clone: The antigen is undetermined.

TCRdb's copy holds only in-frame clones and misses some; the assay was immunoSEQ multiplex PCR. Among 20,000 or so clones listed, more than 70% were seen once. Controls scored 5 or less on a depressive symptom inventory and never had mood disorders. Overall study results and limits: Generalizability is limited by the comparatively small study sample.

The V and J ends lost 0 bases and 1 base respectively, with 9 bases between them. Per the germline V gene, CDR1 is MNHEY and CDR2 is SVGAGI. This CDR3 has 15 residues. The chain links TRBV6-5 to TRBJ1-1; D perhaps matches TRBD1 (6 bases). What was sequenced was CD4+ T cells from PBMCs. The clonotype originates from a woman between 25 and 40 years old in good health. CDR3 nucleotide sequence: TGTGCCAGCAGTTACTCGGACAGCGGGAACACTGAAGCTTTCTTT. Protein sequence: CASSYSDSGNTEAFF.